Listed below are T cell receptor beta chains from one sample, sequenced in a study of identical twins. TCRdb analysed the 5' RACE reads with MiXCR anew, one entry per CDR3 protein. The repertoire holds around 95,000 distinct CDR3 sequences, with 5.9% as singletons. Sequenced material: memory T cells sorted from blood. The receptors derive from a woman in her forties or fifties in good health. CDR3s include the opening cysteine and the closing phenylalanine or tryptophan. The order of the fields is V gene, clone size, D gene, J gene, CDR3 protein, CDR3 DNA. The D gene is left open where the match is weak. Part of the rows lack a size; the others show once, few, many or a class for expanded clones.

TRBV5-6	.	TRBD1	TRBJ1-1	CASSFGKQGAFF	TGTGCCAGCAGCTTTGGGAAACAGGGGGCTTTCTTT
TRBV20-1	many	.	TRBJ1-4	CSARDLGVDNEKLFF	TGCAGTGCTAGAGATTTGGGGGTTGATAATGAAAAACTGTTTTTT
TRBV11-3	.	.	TRBJ1-2	CASSQGLRSYGYTF	TGTGCCAGCAGCCAAGGGCTCAGATCGTATGGCTACACCTTC
TRBV6-4	.	.	TRBJ1-5	CASSEPTGRYQPQHF	TGTGCCAGCAGTGAGCCGACAGGTCGATATCAGCCCCAGCATTTT
TRBV12-3/TRBV12-4	.	.	TRBJ2-3	CASRESGAQYF	TGTGCCAGCAGGGAGAGTGGGGCGCAGTATTTT
TRBV4-2	many	.	TRBJ2-4	CASGDGGENIQYF	TGTGCCAGCGGCGACGGCGGGGAAAACATTCAGTACTTC
TRBV27	many	.	TRBJ1-5	CASSNGPSIRPQHF	TGTGCCAGCAGCAACGGGCCCTCCATCAGGCCCCAGCATTTT
TRBV5-1	few	.	TRBJ2-2	CASSLAREDGELFF	TGCGCCAGCAGCTTGGCGCGGGAAGACGGGGAGCTGTTTTTT
TRBV5-1	.	.	TRBJ1-1	CASSFLGQEAFF	TGCGCCAGCAGCTTCCTGGGGCAAGAAGCTTTCTTT
TRBV27	many	.	TRBJ1-3	CASSLTGYGNTIYF	TGTGCCAGCAGCCTAACGGGTTACGGAAACACCATATATTTT
TRBV10-1	many	.	TRBJ2-1	CASSDTRPGKLFF	TGCGCCAGCAGCGACACCCGACCGGGAAAGCTGTTCTTC
TRBV12-3/TRBV12-4	many	.	TRBJ1-4	CASSSRRGGEKLFF	TGTGCCAGCAGTTCCCGCAGGGGTGGCGAAAAACTGTTTTTT
TRBV9	many	TRBD1	TRBJ1-5	CASSSLDRISVSQPQHF	TGTGCCAGCAGCTCCCTGGACAGGATTTCCGTCAGTCAGCCCCAGCATTTT
TRBV30	few	.	TRBJ2-1	CAWRGSLNNEQFF	TGTGCCTGGAGAGGATCGCTTAACAATGAGCAGTTCTTC
TRBV18	many	.	TRBJ2-3	CASFPGVGGSDTQYF	TGTGCCAGCTTCCCTGGAGTGGGAGGATCAGATACGCAGTATTTT
TRBV11-2	.	TRBD2	TRBJ2-7	CASSSGAGDAEQYF	TGTGCCAGCAGCTCCGGAGCGGGAGACGCCGAGCAGTACTTC
TRBV5-1	many	.	TRBJ1-2	CASSSLAGDGYTF	TGCGCCAGCAGCTCCCTGGCGGGGGACGGCTACACCTTC
TRBV7-9	many	.	TRBJ2-7	CASSLVGPVYEQYF	TGTGCCAGCAGCTTAGTGGGCCCCGTATACGAGCAGTACTTC
TRBV11-3	many	.	TRBJ1-1	CASSLEQNTEAFF	TGTGCCAGCAGCTTAGAACAGAACACTGAAGCTTTCTTT
TRBV6-1	many	.	TRBJ2-6	CASSETTSETASVLTF	TGTGCCAGCAGTGAAACCACGTCCGAGACGGCTTCTGTCCTGACTTTC
TRBV7-9	few	.	TRBJ2-7	CASSLGRLAYEQYF	TGTGCCAGCAGTCTGGGTCGATTAGCCTACGAGCAGTACTTC
TRBV6-5	many	TRBD1	TRBJ2-4	CASSYARDRSLQNIQYF	TGTGCCAGCAGTTACGCGAGGGACAGGTCACTACAAAACATTCAGTACTTC
TRBV10-2	many	.	TRBJ2-5	CASSVKAETQYF	TGCGCCAGCAGTGTCAAGGCGGAGACCCAGTACTTC
TRBV12-3/TRBV12-4	many	TRBD1	TRBJ2-1	CASSLAPLGTGGRPQFF	TGTGCCAGCAGTTTAGCCCCCCTCGGGACAGGGGGCAGGCCGCAGTTCTTC
TRBV19	.	TRBD1	TRBJ1-4	CASSGTGRAEKLFF	TGTGCCAGTAGTGGGACAGGGCGGGCTGAAAAACTGTTTTTT
TRBV7-8	few	.	TRBJ2-7	CASSSQVGYEQYF	TGTGCCAGCAGCTCTCAGGTCGGCTACGAGCAGTACTTC